This T cell receptor beta chain was sequenced during a study of shared clonotypes between healthy human individuals. Study-wide results and limits: Naive CD4 clonotype sharing across four donors was approximately 5%. Relative to their counterparts shared across all four donors, non-shared clonotypes exhibited diminished generation probabilities.

About this clone itself: Antigen specificity is unknown.

CDR3 size: 15 residues. V shed 3 bases and J shed 1 base, with 13 bases lying between them. Germline lookup yields CDR1 KGHSH and CDR2 LQKENI. Only Caucasian adults living in Nashville, Tennessee served as donors. Replicate PCRs from sorted subsets contained around 200 ng DNA, which is some 30,000 T cell genomes. Sequenced by immunoSEQ multiplex PCR; TCRdb stores in-frame clones only, minus some. The table shows hundreds of thousands of clones, with roughly 84% occurring only once. The rearrangement uses TRBV18 and TRBJ2-7; possible D gene TRBD2, 6 bases. The sequence was collected from a man between 18 and 35 years old in good health. The sample comprised memory CD8+ T cells sorted from blood. Subset defined: CD45RO+ cells pooled with CCR7-negative TemRA cells. The CDR3 DNA sequence: TGTGCCAGCTCACCGGAGGGTTTATTGTCCTACGAGCAGTACTTC. Protein product: CASSPEGLLSYEQYF. The complete variable domain, with remaining parts taken from reference TRBV18 and TRBJ2-7, reads NAGVMQNPRHLVRRRGQEARLRCSPMKGHSHVYWYRQLPEEGLKFMVYLQKENIIDESGMPKERFSAEFPKEGPSILRIQQVVRGDSAAYFCASSPEGLLSYEQYFGPGTRLTVT.